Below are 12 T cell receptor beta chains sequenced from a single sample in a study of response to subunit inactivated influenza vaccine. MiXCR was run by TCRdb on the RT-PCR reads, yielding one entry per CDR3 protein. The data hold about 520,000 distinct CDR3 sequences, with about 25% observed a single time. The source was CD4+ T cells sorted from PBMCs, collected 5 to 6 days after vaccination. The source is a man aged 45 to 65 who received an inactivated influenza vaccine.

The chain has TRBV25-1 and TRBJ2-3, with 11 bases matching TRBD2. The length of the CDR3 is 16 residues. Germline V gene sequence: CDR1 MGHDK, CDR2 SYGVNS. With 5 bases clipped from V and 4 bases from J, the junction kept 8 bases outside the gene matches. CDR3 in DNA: TGTGCCAGCAGTCCCCATAGCGGGGGGGCCTCAGATACGCAGTATTTT. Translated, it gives CASSPHSGGASDTQYF.

Here the CDR3 reads CASSTGNEQFF. CDR3 nucleotides: TGTGCCAGCAGTACAGGGAATGAGCAGTTCTTC. The rearrangement joins TRBV7-9 to TRBJ2-1; D is possibly TRBD1 (6 bases). V lost 6 bases to trimming and J lost 7 bases, with 7 bases between them. This CDR3 spans 11 amino acids. Germline V CDR1 and CDR2: SEHNR, FQNEAQ (reference sequence).

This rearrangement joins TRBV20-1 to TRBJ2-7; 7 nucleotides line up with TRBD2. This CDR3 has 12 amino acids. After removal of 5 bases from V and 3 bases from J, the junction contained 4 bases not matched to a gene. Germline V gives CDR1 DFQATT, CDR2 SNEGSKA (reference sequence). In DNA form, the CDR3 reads TGCAGTGCTCTCGGGGGGATCTACGAGCAGTACTTC. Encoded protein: CSALGGIYEQYF.

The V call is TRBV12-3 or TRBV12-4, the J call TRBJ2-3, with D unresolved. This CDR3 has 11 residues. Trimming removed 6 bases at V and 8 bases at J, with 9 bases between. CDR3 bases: TGTGCCAGCAGCGCCGCAGGTACGCAGTATTTT. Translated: CASSAAGTQYF.

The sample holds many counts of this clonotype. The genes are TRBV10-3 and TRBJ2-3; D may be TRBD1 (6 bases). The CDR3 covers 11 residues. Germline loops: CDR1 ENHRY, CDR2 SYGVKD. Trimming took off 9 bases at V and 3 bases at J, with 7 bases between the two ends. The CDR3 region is CAIQGTDTQYF. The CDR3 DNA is TGTGCCATACAGGGAACAGATACGCAGTATTTT.

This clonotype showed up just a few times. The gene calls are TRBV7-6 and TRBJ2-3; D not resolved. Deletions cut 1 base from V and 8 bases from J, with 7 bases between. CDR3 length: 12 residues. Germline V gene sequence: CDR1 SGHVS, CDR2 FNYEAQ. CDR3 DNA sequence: TGTGCCAGCAGCTTAGAGGGCCCTACGCAGTATTTT. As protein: CASSLEGPTQYF.

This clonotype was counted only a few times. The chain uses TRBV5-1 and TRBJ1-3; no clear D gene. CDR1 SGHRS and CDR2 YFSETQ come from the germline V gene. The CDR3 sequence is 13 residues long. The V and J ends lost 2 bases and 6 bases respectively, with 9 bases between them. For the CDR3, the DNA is TGCGCCAGCAGCTTTAACGGGGAAAACACCATATATTTT. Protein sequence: CASSFNGENTIYF.

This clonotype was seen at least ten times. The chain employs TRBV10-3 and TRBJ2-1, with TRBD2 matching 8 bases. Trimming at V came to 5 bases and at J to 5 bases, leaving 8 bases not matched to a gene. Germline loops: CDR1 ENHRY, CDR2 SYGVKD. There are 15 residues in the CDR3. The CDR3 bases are TGTGCCATCAGTATTAGCGGGGTCAGGGACAATGAGCAGTTCTTC. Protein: CAISISGVRDNEQFF.

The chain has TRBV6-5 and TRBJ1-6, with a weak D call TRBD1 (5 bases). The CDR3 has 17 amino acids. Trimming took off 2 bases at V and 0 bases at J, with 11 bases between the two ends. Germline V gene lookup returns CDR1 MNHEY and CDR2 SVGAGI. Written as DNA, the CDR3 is TGTGCCAGCAGTTACGGGTCAGGGAGCTCCTATAATTCACCCCTCCACTTT. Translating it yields CASSYGSGSSYNSPLHF.

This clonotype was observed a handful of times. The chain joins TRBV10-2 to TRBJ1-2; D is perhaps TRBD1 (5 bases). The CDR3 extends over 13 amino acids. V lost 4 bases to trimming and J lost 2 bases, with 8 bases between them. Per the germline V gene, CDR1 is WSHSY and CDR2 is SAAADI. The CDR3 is CASSGAGNYGYTF. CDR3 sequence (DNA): TGCGCCAGCAGTGGTGCAGGGAACTATGGCTACACCTTC.

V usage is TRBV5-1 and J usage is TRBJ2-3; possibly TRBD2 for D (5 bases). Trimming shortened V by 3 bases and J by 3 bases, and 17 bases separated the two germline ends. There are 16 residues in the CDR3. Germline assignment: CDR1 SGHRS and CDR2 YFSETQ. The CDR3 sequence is CASSSIRTSGTDTQYF. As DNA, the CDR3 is TGCGCCAGCAGCTCGATCCGGACCTCGGGGACAGATACGCAGTATTTT.

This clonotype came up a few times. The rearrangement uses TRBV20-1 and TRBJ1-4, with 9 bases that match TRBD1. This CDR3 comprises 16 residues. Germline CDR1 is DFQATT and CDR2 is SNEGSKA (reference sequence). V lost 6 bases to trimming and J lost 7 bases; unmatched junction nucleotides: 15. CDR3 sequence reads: CSAVPGQGNDGEKLFF. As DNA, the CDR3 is TGCAGTGCGGTACCGGGACAGGGAAATGACGGTGAAAAACTGTTTTTT.